The 16 T cell receptor beta chains below come from one sample, sequenced in a study of blood T cell repertoires in COVID-19. Only in-frame clones appear in the TCRdb table, and some are missing; sequencing was by immunoSEQ multiplex PCR. The sample includes 100,000 to 150,000 clones, about 88% of them seen just once. Material for sequencing was peripheral blood. All receptors come from an elderly woman with acute or convalescent COVID-19.

The chain links TRBV11-2 to TRBJ1-2, with 7 bases matching TRBD1. The germline CDR1 and CDR2 sequences are SGHAT and FQNNGV. The CDR3 contains 14 residues. Unmatched junction bases numbered 0, after V lost 0 bases and J lost 2 bases. The chain's CDR3 is CASSLETGNYGYTF. In DNA, the CDR3 is TGTGCCAGCAGCTTAGAGACAGGGAACTATGGCTACACCTTC. Supplemented by reference TRBV11-2 and TRBJ1-2, the full variable domain reads EAGVAQSPRYKIIEKRQSVAFWCNPISGHATLYWYQQILGQGPKLLIQFQNNGVVDDSQLPKDRFSAERLKGVDSTLKIQPAKLEDSAVYLCASSLETGNYGYTFGSGTRLTVV.

The chain couples TRBV5-4 to TRBJ2-1; no definite D call. V shed 0 bases and J shed 3 bases, with 7 bases lying between them. Per germline, CDR1 SGHNT and CDR2 YYREEE (reference sequence). The length of the CDR3 is 14 residues. The DNA for the CDR3 is TGTGCCAGCAGCTTGGACTCTGTCTACAATGAGCAGTTCTTC. It codes for CASSLDSVYNEQFF.

The chain joins TRBV3-1 (or the pseudogene TRBV3-2) to TRBJ1-1; D is perhaps TRBD1 (6 bases). The CDR3 totals 16 residues. Trimming cost V 4 bases and J 1 base, with 16 bases left between them. Looked up from germline, CDR1 is LGHDT and CDR2 is YNNKEL (reference sequence). CDR3 sequence: CASSPTGPGANTEAFF. The CDR3 nucleotides are TGTGCCAGCAGCCCGACAGGTCCAGGGGCGAACACTGAAGCTTTCTTT.

V is TRBV25-1 and J is TRBJ1-4; D is unclear. The CDR3 loop spans 15 amino acids. CDR1 is MGHDK, CDR2 SYGVNS, per germline. V lost 4 bases to trimming and J lost 8 bases, with 17 bases between them. For the CDR3, the DNA is TGTGCCAGCAGTGCTGGCGGCTCCTTCGAGGAAAAACTGTTTTTT. Translated: CASSAGGSFEEKLFF.

The genes are TRBV6-1 and TRBJ2-3; 7 nucleotides line up with TRBD1. Germline V gene sequence: CDR1 MNHNS, CDR2 SASEGT. J lost 4 bases, V lost 2 bases, and 12 bases had no gene match. The length of the CDR3 is 17 residues. CDR3 amino acids: CASSENPSQTGPDTQYF. Written as DNA, the CDR3 is TGTGCCAGCAGTGAAAATCCAAGTCAGACAGGGCCAGATACGCAGTATTTT.

This chain uses TRBV2 with TRBJ1-2; possible D gene TRBD1, 6 bases. The CDR3 is 12 amino acids. Germline CDR1 SNHLY, CDR2 FYNNEI. Trimming removed 3 bases at V and 8 bases at J, with 10 bases between. CDR3: CASSDRGVGYTF. The CDR3 DNA sequence: TGTGCCAGCAGTGACAGGGGAGTCGGCTACACCTTC.

The chain joins TRBV4-2 to TRBJ2-5; D is possibly TRBD1 (5 bases). V shed 1 base and J shed 3 bases, with 6 bases lying between them. The CDR3 covers 13 residues. Germline values: CDR1 LGHNA, CDR2 YNFKEQ. The CDR3 here is CASSQAGKETQYF. Written as DNA, the CDR3 is TGTGCCAGCAGCCAAGCAGGGAAAGAGACCCAGTACTTC.

This clone was observed once. The chain recombines TRBV19 with TRBJ1-1, with TRBD1 matching 7 bases. V shed 3 bases, J shed 0 bases, and the junction held 4 bases outside the gene matches. CDR3 size: 15 residues. CDR1 and CDR2 from the germline V gene are LNHDA and SQIVND (reference sequence). The CDR3 DNA is TGTGCCAGTAGTATCGGGGACAGCCTGAACACTGAAGCTTTCTTT. This translates into CASSIGDSLNTEAFF.

The V gene is TRBV11-2, the J gene TRBJ1-3; the match to TRBD1 covers 10 bases. The CDR3 totals 18 residues. Looked up from germline, CDR1 is SGHAT and CDR2 is FQNNGV. Germline trimming cut 5 bases from V and 1 base from J; bases unmatched to any gene: 11. This CDR3 reads CASSPGRDRGTSGNTIYF. The CDR3 coding sequence is TGTGCCAGCAGCCCTGGCCGGGACAGGGGCACATCTGGAAACACCATATATTTT.

The gene calls are TRBV5-1 and TRBJ1-1, with D perhaps TRBD1 (6 bases). Deletions cut 1 base from V and 8 bases from J, with 15 bases between. The CDR3 runs to 14 residues. Germline CDR1 reads SGHRS; CDR2 reads YFSETQ. The CDR3 loop is CASSLRLAGAEAFF. Written as DNA, the CDR3 is TGCGCCAGCAGCTTGAGGCTTGCAGGGGCCGAAGCTTTCTTT.

V usage is TRBV3-1 (or the pseudogene TRBV3-2) and J usage is TRBJ2-5; 8 nucleotides match TRBD2. In germline, CDR1 is LGHDT, CDR2 YNNKEL (reference sequence). The CDR3 is 16 amino acids. The V and J ends lost 2 bases and 5 bases, in that order; junction bases with no gene match: 10. CDR3 amino acids: CASSQRSSGPRETQYF. DNA for the CDR3: TGTGCCAGCAGCCAACGGTCTAGCGGGCCCCGGGAGACCCAGTACTTC.

The rearrangement links TRBV18 to TRBJ1-1; D might be TRBD1 (5 bases). Germline CDR1 and CDR2: KGHSH and LQKENI. V was cut by 5 bases and J by 1 base, with 11 bases left in between. This CDR3 has 14 residues. Here the CDR3 DNA reads TGTGCCAGCTCATCAGGGTTGGGGAACACTGAAGCTTTCTTT. Amino acid sequence: CASSSGLGNTEAFF.

V usage is TRBV7-9 and J usage is TRBJ1-1; 8 bases agree with TRBD1. This CDR3 has 14 amino acids. Germline V gene data show CDR1 as SEHNR and CDR2 as FQNEAQ (reference sequence). The trim removed 2 bases at V and 2 bases at J, leaving 1 base unmatched. This chain's CDR3 is CASSLQGANTEAFF. CDR3 sequence (DNA): TGTGCCAGCAGCTTACAGGGGGCTAACACTGAAGCTTTCTTT.

The V gene is TRBV23-1, the J gene TRBJ2-1, with D perhaps TRBD2 (6 bases). TRBV23-1 is reported as an ORF; its role is uncertain. This CDR3 region has 15 residues. V lost 2 bases and J 6 bases, leaving 14 bases between the germline ends. The DNA for the CDR3 is TGCGCCAGCAGTCAACCGGGGAGGTTCTGCAATGAGCAGTTCTTC. Its protein product is CASSQPGRFCNEQFF.

The chain uses TRBV5-5 and TRBJ2-7; D not resolved. The CDR3 has 12 residues. Germline V CDR1 and CDR2: SGHKS, YYEKEE (reference sequence). V was clipped by 4 bases and J by 6 bases, with 11 bases between them. As DNA, the CDR3 is TGTGCCAGCAGCCCCCTTCAGTCCGAGCAGTACTTC. Translating it yields CASSPLQSEQYF.

This chain uses TRBV21-1 with TRBJ2-3; the table calls TRBD1, which could not be checked here. TRBV21-1 corresponds to a pseudogene. The CDR3 totals 17 residues. The CDR3 region is CASSTGQGAQNTDTQYF. The CDR3 DNA is TGTGCCAGCAGCACCGGACAGGGCGCCCAAAACACAGATACGCAGTATTTT.